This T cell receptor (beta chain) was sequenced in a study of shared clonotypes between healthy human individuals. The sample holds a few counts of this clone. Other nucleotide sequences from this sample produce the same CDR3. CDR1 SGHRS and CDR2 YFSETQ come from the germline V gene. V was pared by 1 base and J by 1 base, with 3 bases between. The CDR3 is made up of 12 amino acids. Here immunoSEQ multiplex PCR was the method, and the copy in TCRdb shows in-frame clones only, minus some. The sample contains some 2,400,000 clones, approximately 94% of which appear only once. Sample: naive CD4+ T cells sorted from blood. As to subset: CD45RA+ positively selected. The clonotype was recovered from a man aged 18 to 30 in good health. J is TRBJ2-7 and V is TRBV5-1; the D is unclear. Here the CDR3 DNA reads TGCGCCAGCAGCTTGCCGTCCTACGAGCAGTACTTC. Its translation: CASSLPSYEQYF.